This TCR beta chain comes out of a study of control samples from healthy donors and cancer patients. CDR3 length: 14 amino acids. V gave up 6 bases and J gave up 4 bases; unmatched junction bases: 8. Per germline, CDR1 KGHSH and CDR2 LQKENI. The assay was immunoSEQ multiplex PCR, and TCRdb's table has in-frame clones only and misses some. Found here are about 140,000 clones, 80% to 95% of them singletons; the top ten hold about 11%. The rearrangement links TRBV18 to TRBJ1-1, with TRBD1 identical over 7 bases. Sequencing used blood. The origin of this receptor is a man between 25 and 39 years old in good health. The CDR3 DNA reads as TGTGCCAGCTCCCCCGACAGGGTGCCCACTGAAGCTTTCTTT. Encoded protein: CASSPDRVPTEAFF.